A selection of T cell receptor beta chains follows, all from one sample in a study of T cell responses to AZD1222 COVID-19 vaccine. Clones were sequenced by immunoSEQ multiplex PCR, and TCRdb holds only the in-frame ones, with some missing. Of around 150,000 clones listed, around 95% were seen once; the top ten hold approximately 0.58%. Sequenced material: peripheral blood, taken on day 0 of AZD1222 vaccination. The receptors were sampled from an adult in good health. Both conserved end residues are part of each CDR3. A D gene is named only where the DNA matches it firmly. Expanded clones get a size class; other rows say once, few or many, or leave the size out.

abundance	len	d_gene	v_gene	j_gene	CDR3nt	CDR3aa
-	19	-	TRBV9	TRBJ1-2	TGTGCCAGCAGCGTTTACTCTCACCAGACGCCTATCCCCAACTATGGCTACACCTTC	CASSVYSHQTPIPNYGYTF
-	19	-	TRBV5-4	TRBJ1-2	TGTGCCAGCAGCTTAGGGCCGGCGGCATATGGGGCGGCGGGGAATGGCTACACCTTC	CASSLGPAAYGAAGNGYTF
-	16	TRBD2	TRBV5-1	TRBJ2-1	TGCGCCAGCAGCTTTGGTAGCGGGAGCTCCTACAATGAGCAGTTCTTC	CASSFGSGSSYNEQFF
-	17	-	TRBV5-1	TRBJ1-1	TGCGCCAGCAGCTTGGCAAGTTCGGGGATTAGGTACACTGAAGCTTTCTTT	CASSLASSGIRYTEAFF
-	14	-	TRBV2	TRBJ1-1	TGTGCCAGCAGTGGCCCAGGGACTTCGCCTGAAGCTTTCTTT	CASSGPGTSPEAFF
-	14	TRBD1	TRBV11-2	TRBJ1-2	TGTGCCAGCAGCTTGGTTCCTGAGGACAGGGAATGCCTTTTC	CASSLVPEDRECLF
-	15	TRBD1	TRBV28	TRBJ2-2	TGTGCCAGCAGTCGTCGACAGGGGAACACCGGGGAGCTGTTTTTT	CASSRRQGNTGELFF
once	15	TRBD2	TRBV6-1	TRBJ2-2	TGTGCCAGCAGTGAACTTTGGACTAGCACCGGGGAGCTGTTTTTT	CASSELWTSTGELFF
-	15	TRBD2	TRBV19	TRBJ2-5	TGTGCCAGTAGTATTGGCGGGAGTTCGCGGGAGACCCAGTACTTC	CASSIGGSSRETQYF
-	18	-	TRBV4-1	TRBJ2-1	TGCGCCAGCAGCCAAGAGCCGCAGGGCCTCTCCTCGTACAATGAGCAGTTCTTC	CASSQEPQGLSSYNEQFF
-	14	-	TRBV28	TRBJ2-4	TGTGCCACTAAACCTCGACTAGCCAAAAACATTCAGTACTTC	CATKPRLAKNIQYF
-	14	-	TRBV3-1/TRBV3-2	TRBJ1-1	TGTGCCAGCAGCCAATACCCCCCGAACACTGAAGCTTTCTTT	CASSQYPPNTEAFF
-	13	TRBD1	TRBV12-3/TRBV12-4	TRBJ1-6	TGTGCCAGCAGCTTGGGACAGGGGTCACCCCTCCACTTT	CASSLGQGSPLHF
-	11	-	TRBV6-2/TRBV6-3	TRBJ1-2	TGTGCCAGCAGTACCGGAGGTGGCTACACCTTC	CASSTGGGYTF
-	15	-	TRBV9	TRBJ1-2	TGTGCCAGCAGCGTGCAGGCGGCCGACCACTATGGCTACACCTTC	CASSVQAADHYGYTF
-	14	TRBD2	TRBV7-9	TRBJ2-1	TGTGCCAGCAGCATACCTCCGGGACTAGAGGGGCAGTTCTTC	CASSIPPGLEGQFF
-	12	-	TRBV7-9	TRBJ2-1	TGTGCCAGCAGCCAATATTGGACCAGAAAGTTCTTC	CASSQYWTRKFF
-	15	-	TRBV24-1	TRBJ2-3	TGTGCCACCAGTGATTTGCGGGACGGCACAGATACGCAGTATTTT	CATSDLRDGTDTQYF
-	13	-	TRBV18	TRBJ1-2	TGTGCCAGCTCTGCGGACAGCAACTATGGCTACACCTTC	CASSADSNYGYTF
-	17	-	TRBV27	TRBJ2-7	TGTGCCAGCGGTAAATTGCAGGGAGCTGCCCCTTCCTACGAGCAGTACTTC	CASGKLQGAAPSYEQYF
-	13	-	TRBV18	TRBJ1-2	TGTGCCAGCTCACCGGCACAGCCTGGGGGCTACACCTTC	CASSPAQPGGYTF
-	14	TRBD1	TRBV5-1	TRBJ1-4	TGCGCCAGCAGCTTGGAAGGGGGCCGGGAAAAACTGTTTTTT	CASSLEGGREKLFF
-	11	-	TRBV10-2	TRBJ2-1	TGCGCCAGCAGCACGAATGGTGAGCAGTTCTTC	CASSTNGEQFF
-	13	-	TRBV6-5	TRBJ2-2	TGTGCCAGCATGGTCCGGGAACCCGGGGAGCTGTTTTTT	CASMVREPGELFF
-	13	-	TRBV28	TRBJ2-7	TGTGCCAGCAGTCCCGTCCTTTCAGACGAGCAGTACTTC	CASSPVLSDEQYF
once	17	TRBD1	TRBV10-3	TRBJ1-2	TGTGCCATCAGTGTTGGGATACAGGGGGGTATCGACTATGGCTACACCTTC	CAISVGIQGGIDYGYTF